This TCR beta chain was observed in a study of cytomegalovirus exposure and HLA in healthy donors. Findings and caveats of the study: That first-cohort TCR clusters tended to co-occur in the 120 or so validation repertoires was found in a later analysis. Testing in vitro showed a few CMV-associated chains specific for CMV antigens.

Only in-frame clones appear in the TCRdb table, and some are missing; sequencing was by immunoSEQ multiplex PCR. The data hold 150,000 to 200,000 clones, with about 90% observed a single time. The V and J ends lost 5 bases and 5 bases respectively, with 13 bases between them. This CDR3 is 13 amino acids long. From germline, CDR1 is SEHNR and CDR2 FQNEAQ (reference sequence). This clone was detected only a few times. As yet, its antigen is unknown. The TCR originated in a woman aged 18-29 years in good health and CMV-seropositive. Sequenced: PBMCs. The chain couples TRBV7-9 to TRBJ2-7; D not certain. The CDR3 DNA sequence: TGTGCCAGCAGCCCTCCAGGAAGGCACGAGCAGTACTTC. Its translation: CASSPPGRHEQYF.